This T cell receptor beta chain was identified during a study of cytomegalovirus exposure and HLA in healthy donors. Study-wide background: The 100 million to 140 million unique TCR beta sequences, from roughly 180 million T cells, were found by an earlier analysis. Genetic ancestry analysis placed over 75% of the 300 to 500 donors that were genotyped in the Caucasian-associated cluster.

The PCR used 60 Vbeta and 13 Jbeta primers. The repertoire was sequenced with immunoSEQ multiplex PCR; TCRdb's copy has only in-frame clones and lacks some. This repertoire shows about 150,000 clones, around 75% found once; its top ten account for around 3.2%. The length of the CDR3 is 16 residues. Trimming cost V 4 bases and J 2 bases, with 15 bases left between them. Germline CDR1 and CDR2: SGHNT and YYREEE (reference sequence). Study-wide findings and caveats: As a later analysis showed, a missense DCLRE1C variant was linked to trimming of TCR beta V- and J-genes.

In its sample, this clone was seen once. Its target is unknown. The receptor was isolated from a human donor in good health. Sequences were obtained from PBMCs. The chain links TRBV5-4 to TRBJ2-2; D not certain. This chain's CDR3 is CASSPFGAVNTGELFF. The CDR3 nucleotides read TGTGCCAGCAGCCCCTTTGGTGCGGTTAACACCGGGGAGCTGTTTTTT.